A single sample is the source of the 8 T cell receptor beta chains below, sequenced in a study of spatial heterogeneity in lung cancer. The time point here: sample taken at primary tumor resection. Each CDR3 protein is one row after TCRdb ran MiXCR on the 5' RACE reads. The sample lists 85,000 to 100,000 distinct CDR3 sequences; over 9.5% were seen once. The sample here was PBMCs, taken at surgery. These receptors were obtained from a male donor with early-stage non-small cell lung cancer.

In this sample, this clonotype turned up a few times. The chain links TRBV30 to TRBJ1-1; D is ambiguous. Between the trimmed V and J ends, which lost 0 bases and 4 bases, there was a span of 9 bases. Looked up from germline, CDR1 is GTSNPN and CDR2 is SVGIG (reference sequence). The CDR3 sequence is 13 residues long. CDR3 in DNA: TGTGCCTGGAGTGTCAAGCTTACCACTGAAGCTTTCTTT. This sequence encodes CAWSVKLTTEAFF.

This clonotype was observed many times. The chain uses TRBV7-8 and TRBJ2-5; D is uncertain. Trimming stripped 2 bases from V and 5 bases from J, with 6 bases between. The CDR3 sequence is 12 residues long. Germline CDR1 reads SGHVS; CDR2 reads FQNEAQ. Here the CDR3 reads CASSLMLETQYF. For the CDR3, the DNA is TGTGCCAGCAGCTTAATGTTGGAGACCCAGTACTTC.

This clonotype was counted ten times or more. CDR3 sequence: CASSQGIGLTYEQYF. In nucleotides, the CDR3 is TGCGCCAGCAGCCAAGGAATCGGGCTTACCTACGAGCAGTACTTC. The chain is built from TRBV4-3 and TRBJ2-7; D uncertain. Germline V gene data show CDR1 as LGHNA and CDR2 as YSLEER. The CDR3 covers 15 residues. The ends were cut back, 1 base at V and 2 bases at J, with 12 bases in the middle.

The genes are TRBV6-2 or TRBV6-3 and TRBJ2-1; 8 bases match TRBD1. The CDR3 runs 13 residues. V shed 11 bases and J 4 bases; nucleotides not matched to a gene: 7. Germline loops: CDR1 MNHEY, CDR2 SVGEGT. The CDR3 region is CAGKDRVYNEQFF. The CDR3 nucleotides read TGTGCCGGGAAGGACAGGGTATACAATGAGCAGTTCTTC.

This clonotype was seen only a few times. The V gene is TRBV28, the J gene TRBJ1-5; no firm D call. Germline CDR1 reads MDHEN; CDR2 reads SYDVKM. The CDR3 contains 16 residues. Trimming shortened V by 5 bases and J by 0 bases, and 14 bases separated the two germline ends. The CDR3 spells CASSQIRLSSNQPQHF. CDR3 DNA sequence: TGTGCCAGCAGTCAGATTCGACTGTCTAGCAATCAGCCCCAGCATTTT. The full variable domain, in which reference TRBV28 and TRBJ1-5 provide the parts outside the CDR3, is DVKVTQSSRYLVKRTGEKVFLECVQDMDHENMFWYRQDPGLGLRLIYFSYDVKMKEKGDIPEGYSVSREKKERFSLILESASTNQTSMYLCASSQIRLSSNQPQHFGDGTRLSIL.

The CDR3 DNA sequence: TGTGCCAGCAGTTTTAGCGGGGGAAGCACAGATACGCAGTATTTT. It codes for CASSFSGGSTDTQYF. The chain recombines TRBV6-6 with TRBJ2-3; the match to TRBD2 covers 9 bases. V shed 4 bases and J 0 bases; nucleotides not matched to a gene: 2. The CDR3 is made up of 15 amino acids. Germline CDR1 and CDR2: MNHNY and SVGAGI (reference sequence).

This chain joins TRBV6-2 or TRBV6-3 and TRBJ1-2; D gene uncertain. CDR3 length: 13 amino acids. Germline CDR1 reads MNHEY; CDR2 reads SVGEGT. V gave up 10 bases and J gave up 0 bases, with 12 bases separating them. The CDR3 sequence: CANLRGANYGYTF. The CDR3 DNA follows: TGTGCCAACCTCCGCGGGGCTAACTATGGCTACACCTTC.

This clonotype was found a few times. The chain has TRBV28 and TRBJ2-1; TRBD2 aligns across 8 bases. The CDR3 runs to 15 residues. Looked up from germline, CDR1 is MDHEN and CDR2 is SYDVKM. J gave up 7 bases and V 7 bases, and 12 bases lay outside the gene matches. Here the CDR3 reads CASIVAGWVGNEQFF. CDR3 nucleotide sequence: TGTGCCAGCATCGTAGCGGGGTGGGTCGGGAATGAGCAGTTCTTC. Variable domain in full (rest from reference TRBV28 and TRBJ2-1): DVKVTQSSRYLVKRTGEKVFLECVQDMDHENMFWYRQDPGLGLRLIYFSYDVKMKEKGDIPEGYSVSREKKERFSLILESASTNQTSMYLCASIVAGWVGNEQFFGPGTRLTVL.